This T cell receptor beta chain was profiled in a study of cytomegalovirus exposure and HLA in healthy donors. Points from the study as a whole: Presence/absence results assume similar sequencing depth per donor, which may not hold. Accurate prediction of HLA-A and HLA-B alleles (for most subjects) was reportedly achieved from TCR beta sequences. Likely technical artifact: a cluster of highly shared sequence variants.

Germline V gene lookup returns CDR1 SGHNT and CDR2 YYREEE (reference sequence). Between the trimmed V and J ends, which lost 1 base and 1 base, there was a span of 11 bases. The CDR3 totals 15 residues. On this clone: Its antigen remains unidentified.

With 60 Vbeta and 13 Jbeta primers, the PCR was carried out. Profiling relied on immunoSEQ multiplex PCR, and the TCRdb table lists in-frame clones only, not all of them. The sample comprises about 150,000 clones, about 85% of which are singletons, and roughly 2.3% rests with the top ten. This chain uses TRBV5-4 with TRBJ1-2; perhaps TRBD1 as D (6 bases). The source material was PBMCs. This TCR came from a woman under 30 in good health and CMV-seronegative. In nucleotides, the CDR3 is TGTGCCAGCAGCTTGTATCCAGGGGATAACTATGGCTACACCTTC. It yields the protein CASSLYPGDNYGYTF.